The clone carrying this T cell receptor (beta chain) was counted at least ten times. Unique molecular identifiers were incorporated during preparation of the TCRbeta library. TCRdb re-analysed the PCR reads in MiXCR, keeping a single row per CDR3 protein. The sample has about 200,000 distinct CDR3 sequences; about 7% are singletons. The source of the sample is a study of T-cell reconstitution after alpha-beta-depleted transplantation in children. The germline gives CDR1 SGHRS, CDR2 YFSETQ. The CDR3 has 14 residues. Trimming took 4 bases from V and 2 from J, leaving 11 bases between them. The genes are TRBV5-1 and TRBJ2-3; D unclear. This TCR came from a boy aged 2 to 9 with acute lymphoblastic leukemia, due to receive a stem cell transplant. Sequencing was performed on PBMCs, taken before TCRalphabeta/CD19-depleted stem cell transplant. In DNA form, the CDR3 reads TGCGCCAGCAGCCCCCAAAAGACCACAGATACGCAGTATTTT. Its translation is CASSPQKTTDTQYF.